The clone carrying this TCR beta chain was observed once. Antigen unknown. The treatment is: approximately 11-day PBMC culture with coronavirus spike peptide pools or control peptides (ViraFEST assay). Before the COVID-19 pandemic (2011-2018), CD4+ T cells were obtained from the unexposed donor. This sample was included in a study of vaccination and CD4 T cells after COVID-19. For the study at large: At a median approximately 71 days (range 14 to 241) after dose two, post-vaccine samples were obtained. A CEFX pool, an HIV-1 Nef pool, or else no peptide went into the control cultures. The study's findings and limits: The study found median SARS-CoV-2-reactive clonotypes rising from about 20 to 38, not significantly.

From germline, CDR1 is ENHRY and CDR2 SYGVKD. This CDR3 region has 14 residues. Trimming took 2 bases from V and 8 from J, leaving 13 bases between them. The Oncomine TCR Beta short-read assay was applied to DNA of cultured CD4+ T cells. DNA came from CD4+ T cells after culture. TCRdb re-analysed the PCR reads in MiXCR, keeping a single row per CDR3 protein. The table includes approximately 9,300 distinct CDR3 sequences, about 60% detected once. The chain recombines TRBV10-3 with TRBJ2-1; D is perhaps TRBD2 (5 bases). This clonotype was sampled from a human donor in good health. The sample consisted of CD4+ T cells from blood, cultured in vitro. This CDR3 reads CAISELGARDEQFF. In DNA, the CDR3 is TGTGCCATCAGTGAGCTGGGCGCGCGGGATGAGCAGTTCTTC.